The 14 T cell receptor beta chains below all came from one sample that was sequenced in a study of cytomegalovirus exposure and HLA in healthy donors. PCR involved 60 Vbeta and 13 Jbeta primers. Here immunoSEQ multiplex PCR was the method, and the copy in TCRdb shows in-frame clones only, minus some. The profile covers around 130,000 clones, with around 75% appearing a single time and nearly 3% taken by the ten largest. Sequenced sample: PBMCs. The receptors derive from a woman aged 40 to 50 in good health and CMV-seropositive.

The genes are TRBV9 and TRBJ2-5; the D is unclear. Germline V CDR1 and CDR2: SGDLS, YYNGEE. CDR3 length: 13 amino acids. V lost 2 bases to trimming and J lost 4 bases, with 9 bases between them. The CDR3 DNA sequence: TGTGCCAGCAGCGTCGGTCGTCGAGAGACCCAGTACTTC. Residues: CASSVGRRETQYF.

V and J are TRBV7-2 and TRBJ2-2; the D is unclear. The germline V and J ends were trimmed by 5 bases and 6 bases, with 10 bases remaining between them. The germline V gene has CDR1 SGHTA and CDR2 FQGNSA. This CDR3 has 13 amino acids. The CDR3 nucleotides read TGTGCCAGCAGCCCCAATTCGGCCGGGGAGCTGTTTTTT. It specifies CASSPNSAGELFF.

The CDR3 loop is CAGQGATGELFF. In DNA, the CDR3 is TGTGCGGGGCAGGGTGCCACCGGGGAGCTGTTTTTT. This chain uses TRBV7-9 with TRBJ2-2; D may be TRBD1 (5 bases). This CDR3 has 12 residues. Germline V gene lookup returns CDR1 SEHNR and CDR2 FQNEAQ (reference sequence). Full variable domain (outside the CDR3, taken from reference TRBV7-9 and TRBJ2-2): DTGVSQNPRHKITKRGQNVTFRCDPISEHNRLYWYRQTLGQGPEFLTYFQNEAQLEKSRLLSDRFSAERPKGSFSTLEIQRTEQGDSAMYLCAGQGATGELFFGEGSRLTVL.

The chain uses TRBV6-6 and TRBJ2-5; 7 bases fit TRBD2. The J call may be wrong; the DNA end is better matched by TRBJ2-7. The CDR3 is made up of 15 amino acids. Per germline, CDR1 MNHNY and CDR2 SVGAGI (reference sequence). CDR3 sequence: CASRGQRDPSYEQYF. The CDR3 DNA sequence: TGTGCCAGCAGGGGGCAGCGGGACCCCTCCTACGAGCAGTACTTC.

J is TRBJ1-2 and V is TRBV9; TRBD1 aligns across 9 bases. Trimming at V came to 3 bases and at J to 1 base, leaving 7 bases not matched to a gene. The germline gives CDR1 SGDLS, CDR2 YYNGEE. CDR3 length: 16 residues. CDR3 sequence: CASSGWTGDFNYGYTF. DNA for the CDR3: TGTGCCAGCAGCGGGTGGACAGGGGATTTTAACTATGGCTACACCTTC.

The chain combines TRBV29-1 with TRBJ2-4; weak D call: TRBD1 (6 bases). V was shortened by 1 base and J by 1 base, with 14 bases between the two germline ends. The CDR3 loop spans 16 amino acids. Germline V gene sequence: CDR1 SQVTM, CDR2 ANQGSEA. The CDR3 DNA follows: TGCAGCGTTGAAGGGGGAACAGGGAGTGCCAAAAACATTCAGTACTTC. It codes for CSVEGGTGSAKNIQYF. Using reference TRBV29-1 and TRBJ2-4 for the parts outside the CDR3, the full variable domain is SAVISQKPSRDICQRGTSLTIQCQVDSQVTMMFWYRQQPGQSLTLIATANQGSEATYESGFVIDKFPISRPNLTFSTLTVSNMSPEDSSIYLCSVEGGTGSAKNIQYFGAGTRLSVL.

This clone was counted a single time. The V call is TRBV12-2, the J call TRBJ1-6. TRBV12-2 is tagged as a pseudogene. This CDR3 has 16 amino acids. The CDR3 DNA sequence: TGTGCAAGTCGCGAAGACTCCAGCTCCTATAATTCACCCCTCCACTTT. The encoded protein is CASREDSSSYNSPLHF.

V and J are TRBV10-1 and TRBJ1-1; D is ambiguous. Per germline, CDR1 WNHNN and CDR2 SYGVQD (reference sequence). The CDR3 contains 13 residues. V lost 4 bases and J 4 bases, leaving 10 bases between the germline ends. The CDR3 coding sequence is TGCGCCAGCAGTGTTGCCCGGGTCACTGAAGCTTTCTTT. It encodes CASSVARVTEAFF.

This clone showed up just a few times. This chain links TRBV5-1 with TRBJ2-7; 7 nucleotides agree with TRBD2. CDR3 length: 14 amino acids. Germline CDR1 reads SGHRS; CDR2 reads YFSETQ. Unmatched junction bases numbered 7, after V lost 1 base and J lost 6 bases. The CDR3 loop is CASSLTLREGEQYF. CDR3 in DNA: TGCGCCAGCAGCTTGACTTTGAGGGAGGGCGAGCAGTACTTC.

The chain combines TRBV6-6 with TRBJ1-5; 8 bases agree with TRBD1. Germline V gene sequence: CDR1 MNHNY, CDR2 SVGAGI (reference sequence). V trimming: 5 bases; J trimming: 6 bases; junction bases outside the gene matches: 12. The CDR3 is 16 amino acids. The CDR3 bases are TGTGCCAGCAGTCCCCCCGACAGGGGAGCCGGTCAGCCCCAGCATTTT. Protein: CASSPPDRGAGQPQHF.

The rearrangement joins TRBV14 to TRBJ2-7; TRBD1 agrees at 10 bases. This CDR3 is 15 amino acids long. Germline-derived CDR1 and CDR2 are SGHDN and FVKESK. The J segment lost 5 bases and the V segment lost 4 bases, leaving 8 bases of the junction unmatched. The CDR3 loop is CASSLTGGASNEQYF. In DNA, the CDR3 is TGTGCCAGCAGCCTGACAGGGGGCGCATCTAACGAGCAGTACTTC.

This chain joins TRBV6-5 and TRBJ1-2; tentatively, D is TRBD1 (6 bases). The CDR3 loop spans 12 amino acids. Trimming removed 7 bases at V and 2 bases at J, with 8 bases between. Germline V gene lookup returns CDR1 MNHEY and CDR2 SVGAGI. The CDR3 loop is CASKRGNYGYTF. CDR3 sequence (DNA): TGTGCCAGCAAAAGGGGGAACTATGGCTACACCTTC.

This clone was seen just once. The chain recombines TRBV27 with TRBJ2-1; 8 bases map to TRBD1. The CDR3 runs to 15 residues. Germline-derived CDR1 and CDR2 are MNHEY and SMNVEV (reference sequence). The V gene end was trimmed by 7 bases and the J gene end by 6 bases; junction bases not matched to a gene: 11. This chain's CDR3 is CASITQGGASNEQFF. The DNA for the CDR3 is TGTGCCAGCATCACACAGGGGGGTGCATCCAATGAGCAGTTCTTC.

This clone has only a few counts. The chain joins TRBV9 to TRBJ2-3; 10 bases line up with TRBD1. CDR3 length: 17 residues. CDR1 is SGDLS and CDR2 is YYNGEE in the germline V gene. With V trimmed by 0 bases and J by 1 base, 5 bases remained unmatched. The DNA for the CDR3 is TGTGCCAGCAGCGTAGCTGTGGGACAGGGGCGCACAGATACGCAGTATTTT. Encoded protein: CASSVAVGQGRTDTQYF.